One TCR beta chain is described in this entry. What it recognizes is unknown. V was clipped by 2 bases and J by 6 bases, with 4 bases between them. Germline V gene sequence: CDR1 SQVTM, CDR2 ANQGSEA. The CDR3 is made up of 11 amino acids. This PCR relied on a set of 60 Vbeta primers and 13 Jbeta primers. Profiled with immunoSEQ multiplex PCR; TCRdb holds only in-frame clones, not every one. The table includes some 130,000 clones, 70% to 80% detected once. This specimen belongs to a study of cytomegalovirus exposure and HLA in healthy donors. Study-level findings and limits: Within a later analysis, the majority of CMV-associated TCR beta chains appeared HLA-restricted. The authors assumed roughly uniform sequencing depth across donors for presence/absence analyses.

This receptor was taken from a man between 45 and 60 years old in good health and CMV-seronegative. What was sequenced was PBMCs. The chain has TRBV29-1 and TRBJ1-4; the D is unclear. CDR3 sequence: CSVESDEKLFF. CDR3 sequence (DNA): TGCAGCGTTGAATCTGATGAAAAACTGTTTTTT.